This passage covers 29 T cell receptor beta chains from one sample sequenced in a study of T cell repertoires in cytomegalovirus infection. These receptors are not linked to any known antigen. A single record per CDR3 protein comes from TCRdb applying MiXCR to the reads. Among just over 450,000 distinct CDR3 sequences listed, 40% to 50% were seen once. The sample consisted of cultured PBMCs, taken from culture after CMV antigen stimulation. Every receptor here comes from a human donor in good health (CMV status not recorded). Some clones in this sample may be carry-over from other donors' samples.

This clonotype was seen a few times. The chain joins TRBV2 to TRBJ1-1, with 8 positions matching TRBD1. Per germline, CDR1 SNHLY and CDR2 FYNNEI. V dropped 7 bases and J dropped 0; count of bases not matched to a gene: 10. This CDR3 is 16 amino acids long. CDR3 in DNA: TGTGCCAGCAAGAACAGGGGGTCAACCATGAACACTGAAGCTTTCTTT. This sequence encodes CASKNRGSTMNTEAFF.

This clonotype was observed a single time. The chain carries TRBV11-2 and TRBJ2-7; the D gene is possibly TRBD1 (6 bases). The CDR3 contains 15 residues. Germline lookup yields CDR1 SGHAT and CDR2 FQNNGV. Trimming removed 3 bases from V and 0 bases from J, with 12 bases in between. CDR3 DNA sequence: TGTGCCAGCAGCTTGAGCGACAGGTCCTCCTACGAGCAGTACTTC. Protein: CASSLSDRSSYEQYF.

CDR3 in DNA: TGTGCCAGCTCACCAAGACAGGGACCCTCTGGAAACACCATATATTTT. Protein: CASSPRQGPSGNTIYF. The chain carries TRBV18 and TRBJ1-3, with TRBD1 identical over 7 bases. In germline, CDR1 is KGHSH, CDR2 LQKENI. V lost 2 bases and J lost 0; bases outside the gene matches: 4. This CDR3 region has 16 residues.

This chain connects TRBV6-6 to TRBJ1-3; perhaps TRBD1 as D (5 bases). The CDR3 contains 17 residues. The V gene's germline CDR1 is MNHNY and CDR2 SVGAGI (reference sequence). Trimming cost V 1 base and J 4 bases, with 17 bases left between them. The CDR3 DNA follows: TGTGCCAGCAGTTACTGGACATCTCGCACCTCCGGAAACACCATATATTTT. Its protein product is CASSYWTSRTSGNTIYF.

This clonotype has just a few counts. The rearrangement links TRBV18 to TRBJ2-6; a possible D gene is TRBD2 (6 bases). Trimming removed 3 bases from V and 3 bases from J, with 18 bases in between. The CDR3 is 18 amino acids. Germline CDR1 is KGHSH and CDR2 is LQKENI. CDR3 in amino acids: CASSPRRRGFRGANVLTF. The CDR3 DNA sequence: TGTGCCAGCTCACCCAGACGGAGGGGCTTCCGTGGGGCCAACGTCCTGACTTTC.

This clonotype showed up just a few times. The CDR3: CASSPRKVIHPNTEAFF. CDR3 DNA: TGTGCCAGCAGTCCCAGAAAGGTGATCCACCCGAACACTGAAGCTTTCTTT. V usage is TRBV25-1 and J usage is TRBJ1-1; D remains unclear. The germline V gene encodes CDR1 MGHDK and CDR2 SYGVNS. Trimming left V 5 bases short and J 1 base short, with 20 bases between. The CDR3 sequence is 17 residues long.

V usage is TRBV5-6 and J usage is TRBJ2-5; weak D call: TRBD2 (6 bases). V lost 0 bases and J 5 bases, leaving 14 bases between the germline ends. The CDR3 is made up of 15 amino acids. Germline loops: CDR1 SGHDT, CDR2 YYEEEE. CDR3 loop: CASSLGPGLPETQYF. For the CDR3, the DNA is TGTGCCAGCAGCTTGGGCCCGGGACTGCCTGAGACCCAGTACTTC. The full variable domain, completed using reference TRBV5-6 and TRBJ2-5, is DAGVTQSPTHLIKTRGQQVTLRCSPKSGHDTVSWYQQALGQGPQFIFQYYEEEERQRGNFPDRFSGHQFPNYSSELNVNALLLGDSALYLCASSLGPGLPETQYFGPGTRLLVL.

This clonotype has only a few counts. The gene calls are TRBV7-2 and TRBJ2-1, with D possibly called TRBD1 or TRBD2 (5 bases each). The CDR3 is 13 residues long. Per germline, CDR1 SGHTA and CDR2 FQGNSA. V was shortened by 6 bases and J by 6 bases, with 12 bases between the two germline ends. The CDR3 region has the DNA TGTGCCAGCAGATGGGGGTTGGGCAATGAGCAGTTCTTC. Encoded protein: CASRWGLGNEQFF.

This clonotype was seen a few times. The chain is built from TRBV7-8 and TRBJ2-1; 12 nucleotides line up with TRBD2. The CDR3 has 15 amino acids. CDR1 and CDR2 (germline): SGHVS, FQNEAQ. Unmatched junction bases numbered 3, after V lost 5 bases and J lost 4 bases. CDR3 coding DNA: TGTGCCAGCAGCCCGACTAGCGGGAGATACAATGAGCAGTTCTTC. This translates into CASSPTSGRYNEQFF.

This clonotype turned up a few times. The V call is TRBV12-3 or TRBV12-4, the J call TRBJ1-5; weak D call: TRBD1 (5 bases). Trimming removed 8 bases from V and 1 base from J, with 15 bases in between. This CDR3 has 15 residues. CDR3 nucleotides: TGTGCCAGCTCCCCCCCGGGGGGGAGCAATCAGCCCCAGCATTTT. This codes for CASSPPGGSNQPQHF.

This clonotype was seen more than once but under ten times. The chain employs TRBV7-6 and TRBJ2-2; TRBD2 matches at 7 bases. Losses at the gene ends were 4 bases for V and 5 bases for J; bases not matched to a gene: 10. Germline V gives CDR1 SGHVS, CDR2 FNYEAQ. The CDR3 runs 16 residues. This CDR3 reads CASSSDIGGGTGELFF. CDR3 DNA: TGTGCCAGCAGCTCTGACATCGGGGGAGGGACCGGGGAGCTGTTTTTT. Full variable domain (remainder filled in from reference TRBV7-6 and TRBJ2-2): GAGVSQSPRYKVTKRGQDVALRCDPISGHVSLYWYRQALGQGPEFLTYFNYEAQQDKSGLPNDRFSAERPEGSISTLTIQRTEQRDSAMYRCASSSDIGGGTGELFFGEGSRLTVL.

CDR3 region: CSARTGTNEKLFF. The CDR3 bases are TGCAGTGCTAGGACAGGGACTAATGAAAAACTGTTTTTT. This chain links TRBV20-1 with TRBJ1-4, with 7 bases fitting TRBD1. The CDR3 consists of 13 residues. Germline CDR1 reads DFQATT; CDR2 reads SNEGSKA (reference sequence). V lost 3 bases and J lost 2; bases outside the gene matches: 0.

The chain employs TRBV12-3 or TRBV12-4 and TRBJ1-6; tentative D call: TRBD1 (5 bases). The CDR3 consists of 14 residues. V lost 3 bases, J lost 5 bases, and 8 bases lay in between. The CDR3, as DNA: TGTGCCAGCAGTTTTAGGGGTAATAATTCACCCCTCCACTTT. It yields the protein CASSFRGNNSPLHF.

The chain has TRBV12-3 or TRBV12-4 and TRBJ2-7, with D uncertain. Trimming took off 4 bases at V and 2 bases at J, with 12 bases between the two ends. The CDR3 sequence is 14 residues long. CDR3 sequence reads: CASSSQMGAYEQYF. The CDR3 region has the DNA TGTGCCAGCAGTTCACAGATGGGCGCCTACGAGCAGTACTTC.

This clonotype occurred a few times. The chain has TRBV7-8 and TRBJ2-1; D is ambiguous. CDR1 is SGHVS, CDR2 FQNEAQ, per germline. This CDR3 contains 17 residues. Trimming stripped 0 bases from V and 0 bases from J, with 12 bases between. The CDR3 protein is CASSLARPTNSYNEQFF. The CDR3 region has the DNA TGTGCCAGCAGCTTAGCCCGGCCTACCAACTCCTACAATGAGCAGTTCTTC.

This clonotype was counted only a few times. This CDR3 is CASRRGNQPQHF. The CDR3 bases are TGTGCCAGCAGAAGGGGCAATCAGCCCCAGCATTTT. The gene calls are TRBV6-2 or TRBV6-3 and TRBJ1-5; no firm D call. V was clipped by 6 bases and J by 2 bases, with 5 bases between them. The CDR3 covers 12 residues. CDR1 and CDR2 (germline): MNHEY, SVGEGT.

This chain joins TRBV11-2 and TRBJ2-1; 11 bases are a match to TRBD2. Germline V gives CDR1 SGHAT, CDR2 FQNNGV. V lost 3 bases, J lost 8 bases, and 6 bases stayed unmatched. CDR3 length: 15 residues. The CDR3 sequence is CASSFSGGAYHEQFF. CDR3 sequence (DNA): TGTGCCAGCAGCTTTAGCGGGGGGGCATACCATGAGCAGTTCTTC.

The chain recombines TRBV7-2 with TRBJ2-5; D gene ambiguous. Germline V lookup: CDR1 SGHTA, CDR2 FQGNSA. This CDR3 is built from 13 residues. V lost 0 bases and J lost 9, with 11 bases in between. CDR3 bases: TGTGCCAGCAGCTTAGCCGGCAACCGGGCCCAGTACTTC. Its protein product is CASSLAGNRAQYF.

The chain is built from TRBV7-4 and TRBJ2-5, with TRBD2 matching over 9 bases. The CDR3 spans 14 residues. Per germline, CDR1 SGHVT and CDR2 SQSDAQ. V was clipped by 7 bases and J by 2 bases; unmatched bases: 5. The CDR3 protein is CASNNLAGQETQYF. The CDR3 region has the DNA TGTGCCAGCAACAACCTAGCGGGGCAAGAGACCCAGTACTTC.

This clonotype has only a few counts. The chain is built from TRBV11-2 and TRBJ2-1; D ambiguous. Germline values: CDR1 SGHAT, CDR2 FQNNGV. Trimming left V 5 bases short and J 12 bases short, with 14 bases between. This CDR3 has 12 amino acids. The CDR3 is CASSPSYDRQFF. The CDR3 nucleotides read TGTGCCAGCAGCCCATCCTACGATCGGCAGTTCTTC.

The chain employs TRBV14 and TRBJ2-1, with 7 bases lining up with TRBD1. V dropped 4 bases and J dropped 12; count of bases not matched to a gene: 15. This CDR3 spans 15 amino acids. Germline V lookup: CDR1 SGHDN, CDR2 FVKESK. CDR3 bases: TGTGCCAGCAGCCTAGCTGGGACAGTTCCCTCGGGGCAGTTCTTC. Its protein product is CASSLAGTVPSGQFF.

V usage is TRBV6-5 and J usage is TRBJ1-2; 7 nucleotides align to TRBD1. Germline loops: CDR1 MNHEY, CDR2 SVGAGI. CDR3 length: 16 residues. J gave up 3 bases and V 2 bases, and 9 bases lay outside the gene matches. The CDR3 nucleotides read TGTGCCAGCAGTTACGGCGACAGGGAGAGAGACTATGGCTACACCTTC. Translated, it gives CASSYGDRERDYGYTF.

This chain connects TRBV15 to TRBJ2-5, with a tentative D call TRBD1 (6 bases). Germline CDR1 and CDR2: LNHNV and YYDKDF (reference sequence). The V and J ends lost 2 bases and 4 bases respectively, with 8 bases between them. The length of the CDR3 is 13 residues. The CDR3 DNA reads as TGTGCCACCAGCAGACAGGGGACAGAGACCCAGTACTTC. Translation: CATSRQGTETQYF.

This clonotype has a handful of counts. The genes are TRBV7-2 and TRBJ2-1; D gene unclear. The CDR3 extends over 15 amino acids. V shed 3 bases and J shed 5 bases, with 14 bases lying between them. Germline V gives CDR1 SGHTA, CDR2 FQGNSA. CDR3 bases: TGTGCCAGCAGCTTTTCCCCCAGCGCGCACAATGAGCAGTTCTTC. Protein: CASSFSPSAHNEQFF.

A few counts support this clonotype. This chain joins TRBV6-2 or TRBV6-3 and TRBJ2-7; a possible D gene is TRBD2 (5 bases). There are 15 residues in the CDR3. Germline V gene sequence: CDR1 MNHEY, CDR2 SVGEGT. V lost 7 bases, J lost 3 bases, and 19 bases lay in between. The CDR3 coding sequence is TGTGCCAGCACCAACCGAGGGTCCACCCACTACGAGCAGTACTTC. Translating gives CASTNRGSTHYEQYF.

The chain employs TRBV6-1 and TRBJ1-4; possibly TRBD1 for D (6 bases). The CDR3 has 14 residues. V dropped 5 bases and J dropped 5 bases, with 12 bases sitting between them. Germline V CDR1 and CDR2: MNHNS, SASEGT. The CDR3 DNA sequence: TGTGCCAGCAGTTACGGGCAGGGGAATGAAAAACTGTTTTTT. Residues: CASSYGQGNEKLFF.

The chain couples TRBV5-3 to TRBJ2-1; D not certain. TRBV5-3 is an ORF; its function is uncertain. This CDR3 has 15 amino acids. The V end lost 8 bases, the J end lost 0 bases, and 15 bases lay between the germline ends. This chain's CDR3 is CASSSTQSSYNEQFF. The CDR3 DNA reads as TGTGCCAGCAGTTCAACCCAGAGCTCCTACAATGAGCAGTTCTTC.

This clonotype appeared a single time. The chain couples TRBV10-3 to TRBJ2-1, with D possibly called TRBD1 or TRBD2 (5 bases each). The CDR3 totals 14 residues. Germline CDR1 is ENHRY and CDR2 is SYGVKD. Trimming cost V 4 bases and J 7 bases, with 14 bases left between them. CDR3: CAISGGDLGNEQFF. CDR3 in DNA: TGTGCCATCAGTGGAGGGGATCTAGGGAATGAGCAGTTCTTC.

The chain has TRBV18 and TRBJ2-1; 8 bases are a match to TRBD1. The CDR3 contains 15 residues. V lost 4 bases, J lost 6 bases, and 8 bases stayed unmatched. Germline assignment: CDR1 KGHSH and CDR2 LQKENI. CDR3 sequence reads: CASSLLGQVLNEQFF. In DNA, the CDR3 is TGTGCCAGCTCACTATTGGGACAGGTTCTCAATGAGCAGTTCTTC.